Given below is one T cell receptor beta chain in context. Its antigen remains unknown. TCRdb itself ran the reads through MiXCR, one entry per CDR3 protein. The sample includes under 350,000 distinct CDR3 sequences, roughly a tenth seen only once; the top ten take 2% to 3%. This entry belongs to a study of T cell repertoires in cytomegalovirus infection. Study context: Public TCR beta signature analysis indicated the presence of both CMV infection and matching HLA type.

Study-wide results and caveats: Cumulated frequencies of public TCR beta families served to identify carriers of CMV plus the relevant HLA. Across the ex vivo response, the dominant clonotypes were HLA-C-restricted CMV-specific TCR beta clonotypes.

The specimen was PBMCs. This receptor was obtained from a human donor in good health (CMV status not recorded). Some clones in this sample may be carry-over from other donors' samples.

CDR3 DNA: TGTGCCAGCAGCGCGAGAATTGGCACTGAAGCTTTCTTT. Its translation: CASSARIGTEAFF. V and J are TRBV28 and TRBJ1-1; D remains ambiguous. CDR3 length: 13 amino acids. V lost 6 bases and J lost 4, with 12 bases in between. Per germline, CDR1 MDHEN and CDR2 SYDVKM.